This T cell receptor (beta chain) stems from a study of identical twins. This clonotype was counted a few times. Germline lookup yields CDR1 MNHEY and CDR2 SVGAGI. V shed 8 bases and J shed 4 bases, with 8 bases lying between them. CDR3 length equals 12 residues. TCRdb itself ran the 5' RACE reads through MiXCR, one entry per CDR3 protein. This table has about 330,000 distinct CDR3 sequences, approximately 13% appearing once. The same sample was also used in a study of yellow fever vaccine responses in identical twins.

Sequencing was performed on CD8+ T cells sorted from blood. The chain recombines TRBV6-5 with TRBJ2-2; D not certain. The sequence was collected from a young woman in good health. The CDR3 protein is CASGVGTGELFF. The DNA of the CDR3 is TGTGCCAGCGGGGTCGGCACCGGGGAGCTGTTTTTT.